The 22 T cell receptor beta chains below were found in one sample sequenced in a study of cytomegalovirus exposure and HLA in healthy donors. The PCR was carried out with 60 Vbeta primers and 13 Jbeta primers. Assay: immunoSEQ multiplex PCR; the TCRdb copy retains only in-frame clones and omits some. In the table there are 150,000 or so clones, about 85% of which are singletons. Specimen: PBMCs. The receptors were gathered from a man younger than 35 in good health and CMV-seronegative.

The chain employs TRBV27 and TRBJ2-2, with D tentatively TRBD2 (5 bases). Trimming stripped 8 bases from V and 3 bases from J, with 10 bases between. The CDR3 totals 13 residues. CDR1 is MNHEY and CDR2 is SMNVEV in the germline V gene (reference sequence). CDR3 region: CASRGLYTGELFF. CDR3 nucleotides: TGTGCCAGCCGAGGGTTGTACACCGGGGAGCTGTTTTTT.

The CDR3 DNA is TGTGCCAGCAGCGTAGTGTGGGAGTTTGAAGCTTTCTTT. This sequence encodes CASSVVWEFEAFF. The V call is TRBV9, the J call TRBJ1-1, with unresolved D. This CDR3 has 13 amino acids. Trimming cost V 0 bases and J 7 bases, with 10 bases left between them. Germline CDR1 SGDLS, CDR2 YYNGEE. Looking up the rest from reference TRBV9 and TRBJ1-1 gives the full variable domain: DSGVTQTPKHLITATGQRVTLRCSPRSGDLSVYWYQQSLDQGLQFLIQYYNGEERAKGNILERFSAQQFPDLHSELNLSSLELGDSALYFCASSVVWEFEAFFGQGTRLTVV.

This clone was seen more than once but under ten times. The chain links TRBV7-9 to TRBJ2-5; 9 bases align to TRBD2. J was trimmed by 2 bases and V by 6 bases; bases with no gene match: 7. The germline V gene has CDR1 SEHNR and CDR2 FQNEAQ (reference sequence). This CDR3 has 15 amino acids. In DNA, the CDR3 is TGTGCCAGCAGTATAGGGAGCGGGGGGCAAGAGACCCAGTACTTC. Amino acids: CASSIGSGGQETQYF.

This chain uses TRBV10-1 with TRBJ2-7, with 9 bases lining up with TRBD1. The CDR3 consists of 15 residues. CDR1 and CDR2 from the germline V gene are WNHNN and SYGVQD (reference sequence). The trim removed 7 bases at V and 2 bases at J, leaving 9 bases unmatched. The DNA for the CDR3 is TGCGCCAGCATTAGGACAGGGGCCGCCCCCTACGAGCAGTACTTC. Residues: CASIRTGAAPYEQYF.

This clone was detected only once. This chain connects TRBV7-2 to TRBJ1-3, with unresolved D. There are 18 residues in the CDR3. Trimming took off 3 bases at V and 0 bases at J, with 18 bases between the two ends. Germline V lookup: CDR1 SGHTA, CDR2 FQGNSA. The CDR3 reads CASSLIYSDRGSGNTIYF. Here the CDR3 DNA reads TGTGCCAGCAGCTTGATATACAGCGACCGGGGCTCTGGAAACACCATATATTTT.

J is TRBJ1-3 and V is TRBV11-2; 8 bases line up with TRBD1. Germline V gene sequence: CDR1 SGHAT, CDR2 FQNNGV. J lost 1 base, V lost 2 bases, and 13 bases had no gene match. This CDR3 region has 19 residues. The CDR3 DNA reads TGTGCCAGCAGCTTATGGGGGGCCCCAGGGGGCCGTTCTGGAAACACCATATATTTT. It translates to CASSLWGAPGGRSGNTIYF.

This clone was seen once. The chain uses TRBV7-8 and TRBJ1-4, with 10 bases lining up with TRBD1. CDR3 length: 19 residues. Trimming at V came to 0 bases and at J to 3 bases, leaving 10 bases not matched to a gene. Germline values: CDR1 SGHVS, CDR2 FQNEAQ. The CDR3 DNA sequence: TGTGCCAGCAGCTTAGCGGCCTCGACAGGGGGCGATTCTAATGAAAAACTGTTTTTT. It specifies CASSLAASTGGDSNEKLFF.

The chain's CDR3 is CASSELGEGKEKLFF. The CDR3 nucleotides read TGTGCCAGCAGTGAATTAGGGGAGGGAAAAGAAAAACTGTTTTTT. The chain couples TRBV25-1 to TRBJ1-4, with a tentative D call TRBD1 (5 bases). Germline V lookup: CDR1 MGHDK, CDR2 SYGVNS. V was pared by 1 base and J by 8 bases, with 14 bases between. The CDR3 runs 15 residues.

The chain links TRBV7-2 to TRBJ1-1; D is unresolved. The CDR3 length is 14 residues. V gave up 3 bases and J gave up 0 bases, with 8 bases separating them. Germline V gene data show CDR1 as SGHTA and CDR2 as FQGNSA. This CDR3 is CASSFGAVNTEAFF. In DNA form, the CDR3 reads TGTGCCAGCAGCTTCGGTGCCGTGAACACTGAAGCTTTCTTT.

The chain uses TRBV6-1 and TRBJ1-1; 7 bases line up with TRBD1. This CDR3 is built from 13 residues. Germline assignment: CDR1 MNHNS and CDR2 SASEGT. The V and J ends lost 7 bases and 2 bases, in that order; junction bases with no gene match: 4. The CDR3 sequence: CASTRQGNTEAFF. For the CDR3, the DNA is TGTGCCAGCACGAGACAGGGCAACACTGAAGCTTTCTTT.

This clone occurred once. The rearrangement joins TRBV28 to TRBJ1-5, with D possibly TRBD1 on 5 matching bases. The CDR3 extends over 15 amino acids. V was pared by 6 bases and J by 6 bases, with 18 bases between. CDR1 MDHEN and CDR2 SYDVKM come from the germline V gene. DNA of the CDR3: TGTGCCAGCAGCTCCTATACTGGGGGAGGTCAGCCCCAGCATTTT. Translation: CASSSYTGGGQPQHF.

The CDR3 DNA reads as TGTGCCAGCAGCTTACGCTATCCAGCGGGAGACTACAATGAGCAGTTCTTC. Translation: CASSLRYPAGDYNEQFF. The V call is TRBV7-2, the J call TRBJ2-1; 8 bases map to TRBD2. V was pared by 2 bases and J by 3 bases, with 9 bases of the junction left unmatched. CDR1 SGHTA and CDR2 FQGNSA come from the germline V gene. The CDR3 sequence is 17 residues long.

This clone has more than one count but fewer than ten. The chain has TRBV2 and TRBJ2-7, with 7 nucleotides matching TRBD2. The V and J ends lost 6 bases and 2 bases, in that order; junction bases with no gene match: 4. This CDR3 contains 13 residues. Germline CDR1 is SNHLY and CDR2 is FYNNEI. In DNA form, the CDR3 reads TGTGCCAGCAGGGGAGGGTCGGCCTACGAGCAGTACTTC. Protein sequence: CASRGGSAYEQYF.

The chain employs TRBV5-3 and TRBJ1-2; D may be TRBD1 (5 bases). TRBV5-3 is treated as an ORF (open reading frame) with a function not yet certain. Trimming removed 4 bases at V and 7 bases at J, with 17 bases between. The CDR3 is 14 amino acids. The CDR3: CARSRRRTQTGYTF. CDR3 bases: TGTGCCAGAAGCCGGCGGCGGACACAGACTGGCTACACCTTC.

The rearrangement joins TRBV18 to TRBJ2-7; 7 nucleotides agree with TRBD1. V lost 0 bases, J lost 0 bases, and 2 bases stayed unmatched. In germline, CDR1 is KGHSH, CDR2 LQKENI. The CDR3 runs to 15 residues. In DNA form, the CDR3 reads TGTGCCAGCTCACCACCCCGGGACAGCTCCTACGAGCAGTACTTC. This encodes CASSPPRDSSYEQYF.

The chain uses TRBV4-1 and TRBJ2-7, with TRBD2 matching 8 bases. Germline values: CDR1 MGHRA, CDR2 YSYEKL. With 4 bases clipped from V and 5 bases from J, the junction kept 13 bases outside the gene matches. This CDR3 comprises 16 residues. The CDR3 protein is CASSPREDSPHHEQYF. Written as DNA, the CDR3 is TGCGCCAGCAGCCCGCGGGAGGACAGCCCGCACCACGAGCAGTACTTC.

The rearrangement uses TRBV19 and TRBJ2-3; possibly TRBD2 for D (6 bases). Trimming shortened V by 4 bases and J by 2 bases, and 10 bases separated the two germline ends. This CDR3 is 14 amino acids long. Germline V lookup: CDR1 LNHDA, CDR2 SQIVND (reference sequence). The CDR3 DNA reads TGTGCCAGTAGTAGGGGGGACTCCACAGATACGCAGTATTTT. Encoded protein: CASSRGDSTDTQYF. The variable domain in full, completed from reference TRBV19 and TRBJ2-3, reads DGGITQSPKYLFRKEGQNVTLSCEQNLNHDAMYWYRQDPGQGLRLIYYSQIVNDFQKGDIAEGYSVSREKKESFPLTVTSAQKNPTAFYLCASSRGDSTDTQYFGPGTRLTVL.

V gene TRBV6-6 combines with J gene TRBJ2-7; 10 bases match TRBD2. Germline assignment: CDR1 MNHNY and CDR2 SVGAGI (reference sequence). The CDR3 covers 15 residues. The ends lost 4 bases at V and 0 bases at J; junction bases unmatched: 3. CDR3 loop: CASSSTSGVSYEQYF. The DNA of the CDR3 is TGTGCCAGCAGTTCCACTAGCGGGGTCTCCTACGAGCAGTACTTC.

CDR3 DNA sequence: TGTGCCAGTAGCGGACAGGGGGGCGAGCAGTACTTC. It is translated as CASSGQGGEQYF. V usage is TRBV19 and J usage is TRBJ2-7; TRBD1 matches at 10 bases. This CDR3 spans 12 amino acids. Germline V gene sequence: CDR1 LNHDA, CDR2 SQIVND (reference sequence). The J segment lost 6 bases and the V segment lost 6 bases, leaving 2 bases of the junction unmatched.

The chain has TRBV7-8 and TRBJ1-1; D uncertain. Germline assignment: CDR1 SGHVS and CDR2 FQNEAQ. Between the trimmed V and J ends, which lost 9 bases and 4 bases, there was a span of 21 bases. The CDR3 consists of 15 residues. The CDR3 here is CASETNGLMSTEAFF. CDR3 sequence (DNA): TGTGCCAGTGAGACAAATGGGTTGATGAGCACTGAAGCTTTCTTT.

This clone was recorded a few times. The CDR3 loop reads CAGGDSSSYNEQFF. CDR3 DNA: TGTGCCGGGGGGGACTCCTCCTCCTACAATGAGCAGTTCTTC. The chain joins TRBV7-9 to TRBJ2-1; TRBD2 agrees at 7 bases. Losses at the gene ends were 11 bases for V and 0 bases for J; bases not matched to a gene: 7. This CDR3 has 14 residues. The germline V gene has CDR1 SEHNR and CDR2 FQNEAQ (reference sequence). Based on the CDR3 plus reference TRBV7-9 and TRBJ2-1, the full variable domain is DTGVSQNPRHKITKRGQNVTFRCDPISEHNRLYWYRQTLGQGPEFLTYFQNEAQLEKSRLLSDRFSAERPKGSFSTLEIQRTEQGDSAMYLCAGGDSSSYNEQFFGPGTRLTVL.

V is TRBV5-6 and J is TRBJ1-1, with D perhaps TRBD1 (5 bases). This CDR3 contains 13 residues. Germline-derived CDR1 and CDR2 are SGHDT and YYEEEE. Between the trimmed V and J ends, which lost 4 bases and 4 bases, there was a span of 11 bases. CDR3 amino acids: CASSGGSLTEAFF. CDR3 sequence (DNA): TGTGCCAGCAGCGGGGGGAGTCTCACTGAAGCTTTCTTT.